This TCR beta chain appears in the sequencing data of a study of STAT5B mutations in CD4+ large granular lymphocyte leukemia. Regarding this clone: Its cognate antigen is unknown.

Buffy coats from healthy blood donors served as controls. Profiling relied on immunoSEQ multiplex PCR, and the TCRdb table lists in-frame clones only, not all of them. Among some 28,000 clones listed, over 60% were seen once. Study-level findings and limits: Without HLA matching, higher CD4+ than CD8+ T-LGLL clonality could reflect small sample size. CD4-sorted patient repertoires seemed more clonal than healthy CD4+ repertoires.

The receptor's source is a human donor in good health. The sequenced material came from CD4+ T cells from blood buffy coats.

The CDR3 DNA is TGTGCCAGCAGCTTGAAACGGGCCCAGTTTGGCAATGAGCAGTTCTTC. Translated: CASSLKRAQFGNEQFF. The J gene is TRBJ2-1, the V gene TRBV5-6, with D uncertain. Looked up from germline, CDR1 is SGHDT and CDR2 is YYEEEE. CDR3 length: 16 residues. Between the trimmed V and J ends, which lost 1 base and 6 bases, there was a span of 17 bases.